This is a list of T cell receptor beta chains from one sample in a study of T cell responses to AZD1222 COVID-19 vaccine. Profiled with immunoSEQ multiplex PCR; TCRdb holds only in-frame clones, not every one. In the table there are some 200,000 clones, about 87% of which are singletons. The sample was peripheral blood, taken on day 0 of AZD1222 vaccination. The receptors stem from an adult in good health. Each CDR3 is given with its conserved first and last residue. The D gene is left open where the match is weak. Size is stated for part of the rows, as once, few or many counts, or as a class when the clone is expanded.

clone size	V gene	J gene	D gene	CDR3 DNA	CDR3 protein
-	TRBV28	TRBJ2-7	-	TGTGCCAGCACTCCCCGGGGTAGGCCCTACGAGCAGTACTTC	CASTPRGRPYEQYF
once	TRBV7-3	TRBJ2-1	TRBD2	TGTGCCAGCAGCCTAGCGGCCTCCTACAATGAGCAGTTCTTC	CASSLAASYNEQFF
-	TRBV5-6	TRBJ2-2	-	TGTGCCAGCAGCGACCTCGGCACCGGGGAGCTGTTTTTT	CASSDLGTGELFF
-	TRBV6-5	TRBJ1-6	-	TGTGCCAGCAGTCCTAGAGGGACAAATAATTCACCCCTCCACTTT	CASSPRGTNNSPLHF
-	TRBV25-1	TRBJ1-1	-	TGTGCCAGCAGTGATTCCCAAGCTTTCTTT	CASSDSQAFF
-	TRBV3-1/TRBV3-2	TRBJ1-4	-	TGTGCCAGCCAGGGAACTGCTAATGAAAAACTGTTTTTT	CASQGTANEKLFF
once	TRBV5-6	TRBJ2-7	-	TGTGCCAGCAGCCTGGATGTCCAGTCCTACGAGCAGTACTTC	CASSLDVQSYEQYF
-	TRBV6-5	TRBJ2-2	-	TGTGCCAGCAGTTCGTGGGCAGGGTTGACCGGGGAGCTGTTTTTT	CASSSWAGLTGELFF
-	TRBV10-3	TRBJ1-2	-	TGTGCCATCAGTGAGTACACAGTTAATCATGGCTACACCTTC	CAISEYTVNHGYTF
-	TRBV7-6	TRBJ2-1	-	TGTGCCAGCAGCCGGGAAGCGGACCTATACTTCTACAATGAGCAGTTCTTC	CASSREADLYFYNEQFF
-	TRBV7-3	TRBJ1-6	-	TGTGCCAGCAGCTTGGACCAGAATTCACCCCTCCACTTT	CASSLDQNSPLHF